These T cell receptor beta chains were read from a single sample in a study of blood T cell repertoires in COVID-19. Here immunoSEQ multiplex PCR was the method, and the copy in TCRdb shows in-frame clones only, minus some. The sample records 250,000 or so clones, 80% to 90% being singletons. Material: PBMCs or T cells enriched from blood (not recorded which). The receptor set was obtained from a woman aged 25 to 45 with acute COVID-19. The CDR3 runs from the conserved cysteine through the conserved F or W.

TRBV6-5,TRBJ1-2,CASSRTGTYGYTF
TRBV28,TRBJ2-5,CASSLTSGRAVGQETQYF
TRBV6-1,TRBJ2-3,CASSESLVGEGTDTQYF
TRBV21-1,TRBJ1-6,CASSMDRDNSPLHF
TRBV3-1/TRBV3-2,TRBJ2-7,CASSLSGRGYEQYF
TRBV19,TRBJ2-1,CASSKGGGSTNEQFF
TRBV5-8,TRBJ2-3,CASSLAGSSTDTQYF
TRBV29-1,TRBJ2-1,CSVQTSGVSYNEQFF
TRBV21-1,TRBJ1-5,CASSMPGQGVSQPQHF
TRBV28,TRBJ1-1,CASSLTGGGDAFF
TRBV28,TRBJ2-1,CASTPTSGRYNEQFF
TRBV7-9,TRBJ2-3,CASSLQGATQYF
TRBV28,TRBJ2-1,CASNPPLAGAEQFF
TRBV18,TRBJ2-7,CASQYGTDSYEQYF
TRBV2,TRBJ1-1,CASSTDRGMNTEAFF
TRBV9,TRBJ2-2,CASSVEFTGELFF
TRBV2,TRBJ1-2,CARDREGLNYGYTF
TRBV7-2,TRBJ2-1,CASSLDQAGVNYNEQFF
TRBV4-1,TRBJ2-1,CASSPGGGSDQASYNEQFF
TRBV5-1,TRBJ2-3,CASSPGLAGTRTDTQYF
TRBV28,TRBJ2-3,CASSRDFGTDTQYF
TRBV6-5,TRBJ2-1,CASATSIEQFF
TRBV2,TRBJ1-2,CASSDLEGNYGYTF
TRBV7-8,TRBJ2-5,CASSLLWTGRYQETQYF
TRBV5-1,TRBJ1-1,CASRTDAGNTEAFF
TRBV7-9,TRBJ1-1,CATGAWEETEAFF
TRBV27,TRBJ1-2,CASSRSTISGTFNYGYTF
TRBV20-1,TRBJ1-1,CSARSLTEAFF
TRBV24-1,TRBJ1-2,CATSEAGTGGDHYGYTF
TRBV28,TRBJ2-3,CATRRLAGGVSTDTQYF
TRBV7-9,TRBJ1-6,CASSPLDNSPLHF
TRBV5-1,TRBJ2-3,CASRGGLAGVTDTQYF
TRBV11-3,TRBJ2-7,CASSLSGDEQYF
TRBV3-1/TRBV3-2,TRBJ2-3,CASSQVNLFLGGRPTDTQYF
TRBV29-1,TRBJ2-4,CSVEPGLAKNIQYF
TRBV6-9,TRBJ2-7,CASSSGRPGLQGGYEQYF
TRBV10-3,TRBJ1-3,CAIRGADDVATIYF
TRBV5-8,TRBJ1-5,CASSTRTGSNQPQHF
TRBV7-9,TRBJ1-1,CASSDRRYGVTEAFF
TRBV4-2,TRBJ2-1,CASSQDQGTTPGQFF
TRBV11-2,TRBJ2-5,CASSLAEETQYF
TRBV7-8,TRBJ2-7,CASSLAGGTSGREQYF
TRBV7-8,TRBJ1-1,CASSPPDSMNTEAFF
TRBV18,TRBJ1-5,CASSPQDRGLEPQHF
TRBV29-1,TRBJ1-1,CSVETGWGNTEAFF
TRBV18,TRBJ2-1,CASSPPAGLPYNEQFF
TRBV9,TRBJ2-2,CASSVGAARRDTGELFF
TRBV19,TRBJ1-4,CASSIETATNEKLFF
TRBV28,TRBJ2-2,CASSLWRLAGGPGELFF
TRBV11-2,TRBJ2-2,CASSSSTGELFF